What follows describes a single T cell receptor beta chain. This specimen belongs to a study of blood T cell repertoires in COVID-19. Per germline, CDR1 LNHDA and CDR2 SQIVND (reference sequence). Losses at the gene ends were 5 bases for V and 0 bases for J; bases not matched to a gene: 13. There are 17 residues in the CDR3. TCRdb's copy holds only in-frame clones and misses some; the assay was immunoSEQ multiplex PCR. The sample consists of 200,000 to 300,000 clones, 80% to 90% of them appearing once. The receptor comes from a man aged 40-55 years who had recovered from COVID-19. The chain carries TRBV19 and TRBJ2-7, with 7 positions matching TRBD1. The specimen was PBMCs or T cells enriched from blood (not recorded which). In nucleotides, the CDR3 is TGTGCCAGTAGTTTTTCCACCGCGACAGGGAGCTCCTACGAGCAGTACTTC. Translated: CASSFSTATGSSYEQYF.